This T cell receptor (beta chain) is drawn from a study of cytomegalovirus exposure and HLA in healthy donors. Study-level information: The 110 or so validation repertoires used a platform that matched the one used for the 666 first-cohort repertoires, as a later analysis reported.

This clone was detected only a few times. Its specificity is not known. Study outcomes and limitations: A classifier reportedly called cytomegalovirus status with high sensitivity and specificity. That first-cohort TCR clusters tended to co-occur in the 90 to 150 validation repertoires was found in a later analysis. The study put some 160 TCR beta chains on its list as cytomegalovirus-associated.

The data were produced by immunoSEQ multiplex PCR, yet TCRdb's version contains in-frame clones alone and is incomplete. This table holds roughly 95,000 clones, 85% found once. CDR1 LNHNV and CDR2 YYDKDF come from the germline V gene (reference sequence). Germline trimming cut 2 bases from V and 0 bases from J; bases unmatched to any gene: 4. This CDR3 is 16 amino acids long. The sequencing input was PBMCs. The V call is TRBV15, the J call TRBJ2-5; 9 bases agree with TRBD2. This sequence originates from a man between 18 and 29 years old in good health and CMV-seropositive. CDR3 sequence: CATSRFLAGYQETQYF. CDR3 sequence (DNA): TGTGCCACCAGCAGATTCCTAGCGGGATACCAAGAGACCCAGTACTTC.